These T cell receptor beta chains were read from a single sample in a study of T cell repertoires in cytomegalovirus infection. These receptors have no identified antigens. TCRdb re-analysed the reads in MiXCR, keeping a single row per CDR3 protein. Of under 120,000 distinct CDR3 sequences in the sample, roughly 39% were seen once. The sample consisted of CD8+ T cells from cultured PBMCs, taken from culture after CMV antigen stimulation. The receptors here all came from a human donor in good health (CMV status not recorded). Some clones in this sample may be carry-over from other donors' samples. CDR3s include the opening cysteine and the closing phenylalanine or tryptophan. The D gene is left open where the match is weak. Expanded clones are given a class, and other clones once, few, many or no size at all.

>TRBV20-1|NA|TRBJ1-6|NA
TGCAGTGCTAGTCCCCCAACCGACTCACCCCTCCACTTT
CSASPPTDSPLHF
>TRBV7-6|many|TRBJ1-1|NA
TGTGCCAGCAGCTTGGGCCGAATGAACACTGAAGCTTTCTTT
CASSLGRMNTEAFF
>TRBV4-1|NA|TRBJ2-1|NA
TGCGCCAGCAGCCAAGATAGGCGCGACAATGAGCAGTTCTTC
CASSQDRRDNEQFF
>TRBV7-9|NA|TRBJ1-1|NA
TGTGCCAGCAGCCCAACGGAGCAGATCAACACTGAAGCTTTCTTT
CASSPTEQINTEAFF
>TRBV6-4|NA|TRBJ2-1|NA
TGTGCCAGCAGTGCTGACAGGAGCTCCTACAATGAGCAGTTCTTC
CASSADRSSYNEQFF
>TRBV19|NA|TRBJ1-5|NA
TGTGCCAGTAGTATAGATCCCGGGGGGAGCAATCAGCCCCAGCATTTT
CASSIDPGGSNQPQHF
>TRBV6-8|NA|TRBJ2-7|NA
TGTGCCAGCAGTTACTCGTATTTGAATTGGCGGGAAAAGGGGTCCTACGAGCAGTACTTC
CASSYSYLNWREKGSYEQYF
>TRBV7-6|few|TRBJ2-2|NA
TGTGCCAGCAGCTTCTCTCCAAGCTTAGGGGAGCTGTTTTTT
CASSFSPSLGELFF
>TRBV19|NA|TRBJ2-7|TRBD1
TGTGCCAGTAGTACAGGACAGGTATCTGAGCAGTACTTC
CASSTGQVSEQYF
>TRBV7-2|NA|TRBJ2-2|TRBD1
TGTGCCAGCAGCTTCCCTGGAGGGACAGGGCCCGGGGAGCTGTTTTTT
CASSFPGGTGPGELFF
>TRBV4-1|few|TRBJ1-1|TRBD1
TGCGCCAGCAGCCAAGATAGGGGACAGTACACTGAAGCTTTCTTT
CASSQDRGQYTEAFF
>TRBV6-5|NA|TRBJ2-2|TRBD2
TGTGCCAGCAGTTACGGAGCGGGGGGGAGCGACACCGGGGAGCTGTTTTTT
CASSYGAGGSDTGELFF
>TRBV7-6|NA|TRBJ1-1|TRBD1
TGTGCCAGCAGCTTAGCAGGGCAGGGGGCGTGGGGTCCTGAAGCTTTCTTT
CASSLAGQGAWGPEAFF
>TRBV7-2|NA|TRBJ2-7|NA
TGTGCCAGCAGTCCGGCAGCTATGTCCTACGAGCAGTACTTC
CASSPAAMSYEQYF
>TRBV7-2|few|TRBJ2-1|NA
TGTGCCAGCAGGCTAGAGGGGTCCTACAATGAGCAGTTCTTC
CASRLEGSYNEQFF
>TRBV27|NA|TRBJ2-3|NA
TGTGCCAGCAGTCCCGCGGCTGCTCCGGACACAGATACGCAGTATTTT
CASSPAAAPDTDTQYF
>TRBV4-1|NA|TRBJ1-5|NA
TGCGCCAGCAGCCGAGACAGGTTTGGGGATCAGCCCCAGCATTTT
CASSRDRFGDQPQHF
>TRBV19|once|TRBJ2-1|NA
TGTGCCAGTAGTGAGGACAGTCCGCCCTTCTACAATGAGCAGTTCTTC
CASSEDSPPFYNEQFF
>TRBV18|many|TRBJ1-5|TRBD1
TGTGCCAGCTCACCCCGGGACAGGGGTCTCAATCAGCCCCAGCATTTT
CASSPRDRGLNQPQHF
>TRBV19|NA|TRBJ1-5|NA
TGTGCCAGTAGTCCCTTGACCGGTCAGCCCCAGCATTTT
CASSPLTGQPQHF
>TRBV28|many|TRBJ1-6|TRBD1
TGTGCCAGCAGTTTACGACAGGGTGGGAATTCACCCCTCCACTTT
CASSLRQGGNSPLHF
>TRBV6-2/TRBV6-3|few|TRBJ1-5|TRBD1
TGTGCCAGCAGAGGGGGCCCTCAGCCCCAGCATTTT
CASRGGPQPQHF
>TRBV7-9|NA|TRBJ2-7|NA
TGTGCCAGCAGCCTTGGACGGGGTAGCTCCTACGAGCAGTACTTC
CASSLGRGSSYEQYF
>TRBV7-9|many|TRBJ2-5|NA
TGTGCCAGCAGCCCGCAAGAGACCCAGTACTTC
CASSPQETQYF
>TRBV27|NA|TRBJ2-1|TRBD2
TGTGCCAGCAGTTTGGGTGGGACTAGCGGAAACAATGAGCAGTTCTTC
CASSLGGTSGNNEQFF